The T cell receptor beta chain described here comes from a study of a mutant IDH1 vaccine in newly diagnosed glioma. CDR1 is SGHRS, CDR2 YFSETQ, per germline. Trimming took off 4 bases at V and 1 base at J, with 14 bases between the two ends. The CDR3 length is 15 residues. Measured with immunoSEQ multiplex PCR; TCRdb has only the in-frame clones, and not every one. Seen here are around 60,000 clones, roughly 80% observed once, and the top ten hold under 6%. Time point in this sample: week 35, safety follow-up. The investigators gave 300 ug of mutant IDH1 20-mer peptide in each vaccine dose, together with topical imiquimod. As regards this clone: Its antigen remains unidentified.

The clonotype was recovered from a middle-aged man with glioma. Sequencing was performed on PBMCs, taken from a glioma patient whose treatment included an IDH1 peptide vaccine. The rearrangement joins TRBV5-1 to TRBJ1-1, with D perhaps TRBD1 (6 bases). The CDR3 DNA is TGCGCCAGCAGCATCGGACAGAGTAGGAACACTGAAGCTTTCTTT. It is translated as CASSIGQSRNTEAFF.